Described below is a single T cell receptor (beta chain) sequence and its context. In the source study's methods: Amplification with reference gene primers provided the estimates of nucleated cell counts. Sequenced by immunoSEQ multiplex PCR; TCRdb stores in-frame clones only, minus some. D and trimming come from the DNA, and the V and J calls and clone size come from that table. The table shows some 190,000 clones, with about 83% occurring only once. This CDR3 is built from 15 residues. From germline, CDR1 is LGHDT and CDR2 YNNKEL (reference sequence). Trimming at V came to 8 bases and at J to 3 bases, leaving 12 bases not matched to a gene. This sample was taken from a study of blood T cell repertoires in COVID-19. Study-wide background: T cells, B-cell-depleted T cells, or PBMCs supplied cDNA or gDNA.

Participant-given clinical history determined each cohort assignment. The chain carries TRBV3-1 (or the pseudogene TRBV3-2) and TRBJ2-7; 8 bases match TRBD2. The clonotype comes from a man aged 35-49 years with acute COVID-19. The specimen sequenced was PBMCs or T cells enriched from blood (not recorded which). CDR3 protein: CASARGREVNYEQYF. CDR3 coding DNA: TGTGCCAGCGCCCGAGGGCGGGAGGTCAACTACGAGCAGTACTTC.